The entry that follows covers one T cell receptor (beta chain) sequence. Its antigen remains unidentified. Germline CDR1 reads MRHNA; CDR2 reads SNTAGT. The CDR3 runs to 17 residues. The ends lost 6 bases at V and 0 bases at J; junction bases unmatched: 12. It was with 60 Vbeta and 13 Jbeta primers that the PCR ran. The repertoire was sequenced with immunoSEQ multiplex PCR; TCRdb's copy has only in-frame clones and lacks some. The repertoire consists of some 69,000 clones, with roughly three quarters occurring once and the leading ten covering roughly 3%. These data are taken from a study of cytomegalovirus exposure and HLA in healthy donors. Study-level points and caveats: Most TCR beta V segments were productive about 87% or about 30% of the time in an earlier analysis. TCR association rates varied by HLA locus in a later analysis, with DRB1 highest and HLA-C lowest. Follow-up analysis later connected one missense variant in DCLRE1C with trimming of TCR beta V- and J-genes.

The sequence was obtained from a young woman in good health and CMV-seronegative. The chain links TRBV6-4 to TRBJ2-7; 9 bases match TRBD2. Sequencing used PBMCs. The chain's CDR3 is CASRDRMSGGPSYEQYF. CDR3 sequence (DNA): TGTGCCAGCAGGGACCGCATGAGCGGGGGGCCCTCCTACGAGCAGTACTTC.